Given below is one T cell receptor beta chain in context. These data belong to a study of blood T cell repertoires in COVID-19. The protocol was immunoSEQ multiplex PCR, while the TCRdb copy is restricted to in-frame clones and leaves out a portion. The sample shows fewer than 300,000 clones, approximately 89% of them seen only once. The V gene end was trimmed by 5 bases and the J gene end by 0 bases; junction bases not matched to a gene: 4. Germline-derived CDR1 and CDR2 are MNHEY and SMNVEV (reference sequence). This CDR3 region has 16 residues. The sample was PBMCs or T cells enriched from blood (not recorded which). The V call is TRBV27, the J call TRBJ2-3; 11 bases agree with TRBD1. The TCR originated in a woman in her thirties or forties with acute COVID-19. CDR3 loop: CASSIRDRGSTDTQYF. The CDR3, as DNA: TGTGCCAGCAGTATTAGGGACAGGGGGAGCACAGATACGCAGTATTTT.